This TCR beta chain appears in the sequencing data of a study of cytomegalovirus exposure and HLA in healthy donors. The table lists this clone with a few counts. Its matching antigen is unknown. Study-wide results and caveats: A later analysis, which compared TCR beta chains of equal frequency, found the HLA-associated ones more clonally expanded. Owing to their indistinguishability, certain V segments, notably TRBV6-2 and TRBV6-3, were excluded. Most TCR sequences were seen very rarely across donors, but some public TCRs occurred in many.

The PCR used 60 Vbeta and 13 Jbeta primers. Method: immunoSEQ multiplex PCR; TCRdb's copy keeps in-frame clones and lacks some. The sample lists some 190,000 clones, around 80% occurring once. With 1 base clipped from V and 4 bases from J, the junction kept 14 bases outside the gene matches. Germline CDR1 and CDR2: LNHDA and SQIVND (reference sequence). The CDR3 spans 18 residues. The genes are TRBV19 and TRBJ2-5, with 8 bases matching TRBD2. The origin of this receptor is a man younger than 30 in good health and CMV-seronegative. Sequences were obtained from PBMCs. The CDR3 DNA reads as TGTGCCAGTAGTATAGGTACCCTGATTACCAGCGGGAGAGAGACCCAGTACTTC. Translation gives CASSIGTLITSGRETQYF.